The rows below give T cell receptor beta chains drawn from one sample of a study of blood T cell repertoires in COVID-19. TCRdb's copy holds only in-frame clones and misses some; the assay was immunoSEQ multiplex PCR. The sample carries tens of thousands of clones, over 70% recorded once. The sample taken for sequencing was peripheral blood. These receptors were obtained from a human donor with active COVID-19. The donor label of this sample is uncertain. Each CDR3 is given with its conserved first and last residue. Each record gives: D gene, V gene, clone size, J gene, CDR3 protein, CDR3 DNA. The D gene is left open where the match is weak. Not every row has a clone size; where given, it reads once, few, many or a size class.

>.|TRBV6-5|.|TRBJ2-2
CASRATRSTGELFF
TGTGCCAGCAGGGCGACACGATCCACCGGGGAGCTGTTTTTT
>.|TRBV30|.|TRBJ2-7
CAWSAQGYEQYF
TGTGCCTGGAGTGCTCAGGGGTACGAGCAGTACTTC
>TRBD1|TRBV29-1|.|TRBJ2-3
CSVAQGADTQYF
TGCAGCGTTGCGCAGGGGGCAGATACGCAGTATTTT
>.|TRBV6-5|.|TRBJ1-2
CASRLGEGIYGYTF
TGTGCCAGCAGGCTTGGGGAGGGGATCTATGGCTACACCTTC
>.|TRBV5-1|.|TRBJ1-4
CASRQGPNEKLFF
TGCGCCAGCAGGCAGGGCCCTAATGAAAAACTGTTTTTT
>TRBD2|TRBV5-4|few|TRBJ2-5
CASSRGGDLETQYF
TGTGCCAGCAGCCGCGGGGGGGACCTGGAGACCCAGTACTTC
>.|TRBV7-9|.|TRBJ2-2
CASSLAVGELFF
TGTGCCAGCAGCTTAGCCGTCGGGGAGCTGTTTTTT
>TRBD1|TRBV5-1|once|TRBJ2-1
CASSRAGQDNNEQFF
TGCGCCAGCAGCCGGGCGGGACAGGATAACAATGAGCAGTTCTTC
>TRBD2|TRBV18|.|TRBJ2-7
CASSPGLAGSYEQYF
TGTGCCAGCTCACCGGGACTAGCGGGGTCCTACGAGCAGTACTTC
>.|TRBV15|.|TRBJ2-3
CATSREGGYSTDTQYF
TGTGCCACCAGCAGAGAAGGAGGGTATAGCACAGATACGCAGTATTTT
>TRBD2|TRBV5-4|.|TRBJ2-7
CASSLGTTYEQYF
TGTGCCAGCAGCCTAGGGACTACCTACGAGCAGTACTTC
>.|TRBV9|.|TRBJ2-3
CASSVEPWREKGTQYF
TGTGCCAGCAGCGTAGAACCGTGGAGGGAGAAGGGTACGCAGTATTTT
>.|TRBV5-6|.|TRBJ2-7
CASSLARGYEQYF
TGTGCCAGCAGCTTGGCCAGGGGCTACGAGCAGTACTTC
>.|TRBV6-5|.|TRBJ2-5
CASQGQETQYF
TGTGCCAGCCAGGGCCAAGAGACCCAGTACTTC
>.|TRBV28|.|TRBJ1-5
CASRFGSRGSNQPQHF
TGTGCCAGCAGGTTCGGGTCTCGGGGAAGCAATCAGCCCCAGCATTTT
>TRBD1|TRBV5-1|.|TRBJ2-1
CASSLTGTGIYNEQFF
TGCGCCAGCAGCTTGACCGGGACAGGAATCTACAATGAGCAGTTCTTC
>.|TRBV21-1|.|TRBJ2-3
CASSKEPFPGATDTQYF
TGTGCCAGCAGCAAAGAACCGTTTCCGGGAGCGACAGATACGCAGTATTTT
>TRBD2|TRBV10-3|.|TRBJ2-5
CAISESALAGGEETQYF
TGTGCCATCAGTGAGTCGGCCCTAGCGGGAGGTGAAGAGACCCAGTACTTC
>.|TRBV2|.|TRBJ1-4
CASRTSAGGGPTNEKLFF
TGTGCCAGCAGGACGAGTGCGGGGGGGGGACCAACTAATGAAAAACTGTTTTTT
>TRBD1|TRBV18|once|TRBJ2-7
CASSPDRESSYEQYF
TGTGCCAGCTCACCGGACAGGGAAAGCTCCTACGAGCAGTACTTC
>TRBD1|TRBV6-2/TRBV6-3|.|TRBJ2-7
CASSDRRTGLGEQYF
TGCGCCAGCAGTGACCGTAGGACAGGGCTGGGCGAGCAGTACTTC
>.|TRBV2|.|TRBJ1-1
CASSATGTNTEAFF
TGTGCCAGCAGCGCAACAGGGACGAACACTGAAGCTTTCTTT
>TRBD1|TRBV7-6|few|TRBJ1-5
CASSSTGGNQPQHF
TGTGCCAGCAGCTCAACAGGGGGCAATCAGCCCCAGCATTTT
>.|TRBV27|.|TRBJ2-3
CASSARTDTQYF
TGTGCCAGCAGTGCGCGCACAGATACGCAGTATTTT
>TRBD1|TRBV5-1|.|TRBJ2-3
CASSLARQGASTDTQYF
TGCGCCAGCAGCTTGGCTAGACAGGGGGCTAGCACAGATACGCAGTATTTT
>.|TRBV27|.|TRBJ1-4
CASSFRPMNEKLFF
TGTGCCAGCAGTTTCAGGCCGATGAATGAAAAACTGTTTTTT
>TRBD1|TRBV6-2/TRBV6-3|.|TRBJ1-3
CASSRTDRGTGNTIYF
TGTGCCAGCAGTAGAACGGACAGGGGAACTGGAAACACCATATATTTT
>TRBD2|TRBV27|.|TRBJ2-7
CASRGLAGGPVYEQYF
TGTGCCAGCAGGGGACTAGCGGGAGGGCCGGTCTACGAGCAGTACTTC
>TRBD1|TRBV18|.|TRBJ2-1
CASSPGQANEQFF
TGTGCCAGCTCACCTGGACAGGCCAATGAGCAGTTCTTC
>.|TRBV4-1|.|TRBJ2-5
CASSQDTRVNQETQYF
TGCGCCAGCAGCCAAGACACCCGGGTTAATCAAGAGACCCAGTACTTC
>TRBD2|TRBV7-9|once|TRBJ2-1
CASTPPSGVYNEQFF
TGTGCCAGCACCCCCCCTAGCGGGGTCTACAATGAGCAGTTCTTC
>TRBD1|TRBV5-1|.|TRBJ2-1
CASSLEGGPYNEQFF
TGCGCCAGCAGCTTGGAAGGGGGCCCCTACAATGAGCAGTTCTTC
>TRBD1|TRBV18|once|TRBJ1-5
CASSPSGGGAGQPQHF
TGTGCCAGCTCACCGAGTGGAGGGGGCGCGGGTCAGCCCCAGCATTTT
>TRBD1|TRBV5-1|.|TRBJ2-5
CASSRQGQGETQYF
TGCGCCAGCAGCCGCCAGGGACAGGGGGAGACCCAGTACTTC
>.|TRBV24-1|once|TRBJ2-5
CATSDLGSRETQYF
TGTGCCACCAGTGATTTGGGGAGCCGAGAGACCCAGTACTTC
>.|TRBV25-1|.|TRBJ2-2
CASSDPSGSTGELFF
TGTGCCAGCAGTGACCCCTCCGGTTCAACCGGGGAGCTGTTTTTT
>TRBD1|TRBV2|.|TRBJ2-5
CASGTGVWETQYF
TGTGCCAGCGGTACAGGGGTTTGGGAGACCCAGTACTTC
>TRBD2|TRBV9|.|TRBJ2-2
CASSGVAGGRTGELFF
TGTGCCAGCAGCGGGGTAGCGGGGGGCCGCACCGGGGAGCTGTTTTTT
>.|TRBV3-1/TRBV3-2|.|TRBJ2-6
CASSRRASGTGANVLTF
TGTGCCAGCAGCCGGCGGGCTTCCGGAACTGGGGCCAACGTCCTGACTTTC
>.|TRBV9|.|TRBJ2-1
CASSPTHNEQFF
TGTGCCAGCAGCCCTACCCACAATGAGCAGTTCTTC
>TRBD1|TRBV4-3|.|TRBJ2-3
CASSQEVAGGGTQYF
TGCGCCAGCAGCCAAGAAGTGGCAGGGGGTGGTACGCAGTATTTT
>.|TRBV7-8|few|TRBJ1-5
CASSLVGGLIGQPQHF
TGTGCCAGCAGCTTAGTAGGAGGGTTGATCGGTCAGCCCCAGCATTTT
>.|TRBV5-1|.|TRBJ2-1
CASSLPGSSYNEQFF
TGCGCCAGCAGCTTACCCGGGAGCTCCTACAATGAGCAGTTCTTC
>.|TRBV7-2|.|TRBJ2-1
CASSPRVYNEQFF
TGTGCCAGCAGCCCCCGAGTTTACAATGAGCAGTTCTTC
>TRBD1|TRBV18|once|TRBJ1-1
CASSPFETGVGTEAFF
TGTGCCAGCTCACCATTCGAGACAGGGGTAGGCACTGAAGCTTTCTTT
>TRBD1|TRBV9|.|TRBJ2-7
CASSEGADRARDQSYEQYF
TGTGCCAGCAGCGAGGGGGCAGACAGGGCGAGAGATCAGTCCTACGAGCAGTACTTC
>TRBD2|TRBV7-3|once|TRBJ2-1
CASSLTGGSAPSYNEQFF
TGTGCCAGCAGCTTAACGGGGGGGTCAGCACCCTCCTACAATGAGCAGTTCTTC
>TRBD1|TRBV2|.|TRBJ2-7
CASSVQGANEQYF
TGTGCCAGCAGTGTGCAGGGGGCAAACGAGCAGTACTTC
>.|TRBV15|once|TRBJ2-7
CATSPGLRYEQYF
TGTGCCACTTCCCCGGGACTGCGCTACGAGCAGTACTTC
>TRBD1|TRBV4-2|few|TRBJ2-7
CASSQVYRGPYEQYF
TGTGCCAGCAGCCAAGTATACAGGGGCCCCTACGAGCAGTACTTC
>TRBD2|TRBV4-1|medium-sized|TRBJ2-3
CASSRRRSGDHTDTQYF
TGCGCCAGCAGCCGGCGCAGGAGCGGGGATCACACAGATACGCAGTATTTT
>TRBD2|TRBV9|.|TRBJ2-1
CASSVGSGIYNEQFF
TGTGCCAGCAGCGTAGGTAGCGGGATTTACAATGAGCAGTTCTTC
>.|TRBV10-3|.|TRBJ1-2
CAIREQVGAYGYTF
TGTGCCATCAGAGAACAGGTGGGGGCCTATGGCTACACCTTC
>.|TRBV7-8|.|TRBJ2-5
CASSLGSREYQETQYF
TGTGCCAGCAGCTTAGGTAGCAGGGAATACCAAGAGACCCAGTACTTC